One and the same sample provided the 25 T cell receptor beta chains below, sequenced in a study of CD8 T cells in Susac syndrome. RNA in amounts of about 0.45 to 1 ug was reverse transcribed with random hexamers. TCRdb processed the immunoSEQ multiplex PCR reads anew with MiXCR; each CDR3 protein has one entry. There are 160,000 or so distinct CDR3 sequences in the sample; 95% to 96% occur only once, and about 0.15% lies in the top ten. The source material was CD8+ T cells from PBMCs. These receptors all come from a human donor with multiple sclerosis.

The chain employs TRBV12-3 or TRBV12-4 and TRBJ2-3; D assignment may be TRBD1 or TRBD2 (5 bases each). The CDR3 length is 16 residues. The V and J ends lost 7 bases and 2 bases respectively, with 19 bases between them. The CDR3 coding sequence is TGTGCCAGCATTGTCCGGGGATTCGGGGCCACAGATACGCAGTATTTT. It codes for CASIVRGFGATDTQYF.

J is TRBJ1-1 and V is TRBV29-1, with D unresolved. Between the trimmed V and J ends, which lost 0 bases and 3 bases, there was a span of 17 bases. This CDR3 has 16 residues. Looked up from germline, CDR1 is SQVTM and CDR2 is ANQGSEA. The CDR3 nucleotides are TGCAGCGTTGAAGACCAGGCATTATTATGGGACACTGAAGCTTTCTTT. Translation gives CSVEDQALLWDTEAFF.

The chain employs TRBV25-1 and TRBJ2-5; D is uncertain. Germline-derived CDR1 and CDR2 are MGHDK and SYGVNS. The length of the CDR3 is 13 residues. Trimming took 3 bases from V and 1 from J, leaving 6 bases between them. CDR3 nucleotide sequence: TGTGCCAGCAGTGAGCTTCGCCAAGAGACCCAGTACTTC. Its protein product is CASSELRQETQYF.

The chain employs TRBV15 and TRBJ2-3; D possibly corresponds to TRBD2 (6 bases). V lost 2 bases to trimming and J lost 2 bases, with 8 bases between them. Germline values: CDR1 LNHNV, CDR2 YYDKDF (reference sequence). The CDR3 totals 14 residues. CDR3: CATSRRRDTDTQYF. As DNA, the CDR3 is TGTGCCACCAGCAGACGGCGGGACACAGATACGCAGTATTTT.

V is TRBV11-2 and J is TRBJ2-7; D call uncertain. This CDR3 comprises 17 residues. The germline V gene has CDR1 SGHAT and CDR2 FQNNGV. Trimming cost V 5 bases and J 0 bases, with 20 bases left between them. The CDR3 DNA is TGTGCCAGCAGCCGAAATCCCGGTGGCAGGAACTCCTACGAGCAGTACTTC. Translated: CASSRNPGGRNSYEQYF.

V and J are TRBV29-1 and TRBJ2-1; perhaps TRBD1 as D (5 bases). Deletions cut 8 bases from V and 9 bases from J, with 14 bases between. Germline V CDR1 and CDR2: SQVTM, ANQGSEA. The CDR3 contains 11 residues. In nucleotides, the CDR3 is TGCAGCACGGAGCAGGGTCCTGAGCAGTTCTTC. As protein: CSTEQGPEQFF.

This chain links TRBV29-1 with TRBJ2-1, with D tentatively TRBD1 (6 bases). Trimming removed 6 bases at V and 0 bases at J, with 18 bases between. Germline-derived CDR1 and CDR2 are SQVTM and ANQGSEA. The CDR3 is 16 residues long. The CDR3 coding sequence is TGCAGCGTCCCTTTCTCGAGGGGGAGCTCCTACAATGAGCAGTTCTTC. As protein: CSVPFSRGSSYNEQFF.

This chain links TRBV3-1 with TRBJ2-1; 7 nucleotides agree with TRBD2. CDR1 LGHDT and CDR2 YNNKEL come from the germline V gene (reference sequence). CDR3 size: 17 residues. Trimming removed 0 bases from V and 0 bases from J; junction bases left unmatched: 5. CDR3 sequence: CASSQERRGDSYNEQFF. The CDR3 nucleotides are TGTGCCAGCAGCCAAGAGAGACGGGGGGACTCCTACAATGAGCAGTTCTTC.

This sequence joins TRBV29-1 and TRBJ1-2; possibly TRBD1 for D (5 bases). CDR1 and CDR2 from the germline V gene are SQVTM and ANQGSEA. This CDR3 is 13 amino acids long. V was shortened by 0 bases and J by 3 bases, with 8 bases between the two germline ends. CDR3 region: CSVEEGDYYGYTF. CDR3 in DNA: TGCAGCGTTGAAGAGGGGGACTACTATGGCTACACCTTC. Full variable domain (rest looked up from reference TRBV29-1 and TRBJ1-2): SAVISQKPSRDICQRGTSLTIQCQVDSQVTMMFWYRQQPGQSLTLIATANQGSEATYESGFVIDKFPISRPNLTFSTLTVSNMSPEDSSIYLCSVEEGDYYGYTFGSGTRLTVV.

The chain joins TRBV23-1 to TRBJ1-1, with D possibly TRBD1 on 5 matching bases. TRBV23-1 is noted as an ORF with a role that remains uncertain. V lost 0 bases to trimming and J lost 0 bases, with 17 bases between them. The CDR3 has 18 amino acids. The CDR3 loop reads CASSQSRQRPIMNTEAFF. CDR3 DNA: TGCGCCAGCAGTCAATCGAGACAGAGGCCCATAATGAACACTGAAGCTTTCTTT.

V gene TRBV20-1 combines with J gene TRBJ1-1, with unresolved D. Germline CDR1 and CDR2: DFQATT and SNEGSKA (reference sequence). V lost 3 bases and J lost 1, with 6 bases in between. This CDR3 comprises 12 residues. The DNA of the CDR3 is TGCAGTGCTAGGCTGTCGAACACTGAAGCTTTCTTT. This encodes CSARLSNTEAFF.

The chain employs TRBV9 and TRBJ2-1, with 9 bases lining up with TRBD2. The CDR3 has 16 residues. The ends lost 1 base at V and 7 bases at J; junction bases unmatched: 9. From germline, CDR1 is SGDLS and CDR2 YYNGEE. The CDR3 here is CASSVWRGGAGNEQFF. DNA of the CDR3: TGTGCCAGCAGCGTATGGCGGGGGGGCGCGGGGAATGAGCAGTTCTTC.

This CDR3 is CASSDRDRGDYEQYF. The CDR3 region has the DNA TGTGCCAGCAGTGACCGGGACAGGGGGGACTACGAGCAGTACTTC. The rearrangement joins TRBV6-6 to TRBJ2-7; 11 positions match TRBD1. The V gene's germline CDR1 is MNHNY and CDR2 SVGAGI (reference sequence). The ends lost 5 bases at V and 3 bases at J; junction bases unmatched: 6. The CDR3 has 15 amino acids.

The rearrangement links TRBV9 to TRBJ2-7, with TRBD1 identical over 11 bases. Germline values: CDR1 SGDLS, CDR2 YYNGEE. V shed 0 bases, J shed 6 bases, and the junction held 2 bases outside the gene matches. There are 14 residues in the CDR3. The CDR3 here is CASSVGTGGSEQYF. CDR3 in DNA: TGTGCCAGCAGCGTAGGGACAGGGGGCTCCGAGCAGTACTTC.

The V and J genes are TRBV3-1 and TRBJ2-1; 13 positions agree with TRBD2. CDR1 and CDR2 from the germline V gene are LGHDT and YNNKEL (reference sequence). The ends lost 2 bases at V and 6 bases at J; junction bases unmatched: 1. This CDR3 has 15 amino acids. The CDR3 protein is CASSQRLAGGNEQFF. The DNA for the CDR3 is TGTGCCAGCAGCCAACGACTAGCGGGGGGCAATGAGCAGTTCTTC.

The V and J genes are TRBV7-9 and TRBJ1-1; 9 bases align to TRBD1. The CDR3 length is 13 residues. Germline-derived CDR1 and CDR2 are SEHNR and FQNEAQ (reference sequence). V dropped 10 bases and J dropped 6; count of bases not matched to a gene: 9. The CDR3 is CATQDRGGPEAFF. The CDR3 DNA follows: TGTGCCACACAGGACAGGGGAGGCCCTGAAGCTTTCTTT.

The chain recombines TRBV14 with TRBJ2-3; maybe TRBD1 (6 bases). The V end was cut by 1 base, the J end by 3 bases, with 14 bases between. Germline-derived CDR1 and CDR2 are SGHDN and FVKESK. This CDR3 contains 16 residues. In nucleotides, the CDR3 is TGTGCCAGCAGCCAAGTTGGCAGGGGACGGACAGATACGCAGTATTTT. Amino acid sequence: CASSQVGRGRTDTQYF.

The chain employs TRBV19 and TRBJ2-2; tentative D call: TRBD2 (5 bases). The CDR3 extends over 13 amino acids. V gave up 7 bases and J gave up 2 bases, with 8 bases separating them. The germline CDR1 and CDR2 sequences are LNHDA and SQIVND (reference sequence). CDR3 residues: CASILGNTGELFF. The CDR3 nucleotides read TGTGCCAGTATACTAGGAAACACCGGGGAGCTGTTTTTT.

The chain couples TRBV2 to TRBJ2-7; maybe TRBD2 (6 bases). Germline lookup yields CDR1 SNHLY and CDR2 FYNNEI. Trimming left V 4 bases short and J 4 bases short, with 17 bases between. CDR3 length: 15 amino acids. The CDR3 sequence: CASSGFGEVRYEQYV. In DNA, the CDR3 is TGTGCCAGCAGTGGGTTCGGGGAGGTACGTTACGAGCAGTACGTC.

J is TRBJ1-5 and V is TRBV12-3 or TRBV12-4; D is possibly TRBD1 (5 bases). The V and J ends lost 8 bases and 0 bases respectively, with 11 bases between them. The CDR3 loop spans 14 amino acids. CDR3 DNA sequence: TGTGCCAGCGGGTCAGGGTATAGCAATCAGCCCCAGCATTTT. Its protein is CASGSGYSNQPQHF.

The rearrangement links TRBV27 to TRBJ2-5, with D perhaps assigned TRBD1 or TRBD2 (5 bases each). Germline V gene lookup returns CDR1 MNHEY and CDR2 SMNVEV (reference sequence). The CDR3 runs 15 residues. V was trimmed by 6 bases and J by 4 bases, leaving 18 bases between them. The CDR3, as DNA: TGTGCCAGCAGACAATTTACCGGGACCCGAGAGACCCAGTACTTC. It translates to CASRQFTGTRETQYF.

This CDR3 is CASSINLNTEAFF. As DNA, the CDR3 is TGTGCCAGTAGTATAAACCTGAACACTGAAGCTTTCTTT. V is TRBV19 and J is TRBJ1-1; unclear D gene. The V gene's germline CDR1 is LNHDA and CDR2 SQIVND (reference sequence). The CDR3 covers 13 residues. V dropped 2 bases and J dropped 0 bases, with 4 bases sitting between them. Full variable domain (missing parts from reference TRBV19 and TRBJ1-1): DGGITQSPKYLFRKEGQNVTLSCEQNLNHDAMYWYRQDPGQGLRLIYYSQIVNDFQKGDIAEGYSVSREKKESFPLTVTSAQKNPTAFYLCASSINLNTEAFFGQGTRLTVV.

The chain has TRBV20-1 and TRBJ2-5; 9 positions match TRBD2. With V trimmed by 2 bases and J by 5 bases, 6 bases remained unmatched. The CDR3 spans 14 residues. Germline loops: CDR1 DFQATT, CDR2 SNEGSKA (reference sequence). The CDR3 sequence is CSARLAGGHETQYF. CDR3 DNA sequence: TGCAGTGCTAGACTCGCGGGGGGGCACGAGACCCAGTACTTC.

The V gene is TRBV2, the J gene TRBJ1-5, with D perhaps TRBD1 (5 bases). V was pared by 4 bases and J by 8 bases, with 15 bases between. CDR3 length: 14 residues. Germline V gene lookup returns CDR1 SNHLY and CDR2 FYNNEI. The CDR3: CASSVSQPGKPQHF. CDR3 coding DNA: TGTGCCAGCAGTGTGAGCCAGCCAGGGAAGCCCCAGCATTTT.

This sequence joins TRBV18 and TRBJ2-1; 11 bases align to TRBD2. Germline assignment: CDR1 KGHSH and CDR2 LQKENI. With 2 bases clipped from V and 5 bases from J, the junction kept 11 bases outside the gene matches. This CDR3 has 18 amino acids. The CDR3 spells CASSPDRISGGANNEQFF. CDR3 sequence (DNA): TGTGCCAGCTCACCAGACCGTATTAGCGGGGGGGCCAACAATGAGCAGTTCTTC. The full variable domain, completed using reference TRBV18 and TRBJ2-1, is NAGVMQNPRHLVRRRGQEARLRCSPMKGHSHVYWYRQLPEEGLKFMVYLQKENIIDESGMPKERFSAEFPKEGPSILRIQQVVRGDSAAYFCASSPDRISGGANNEQFFGPGTRLTVL.